This TCR beta chain came from a study of blood T cell repertoires in COVID-19. Whole-study context: Samples taken during acute and convalescent COVID-19 were collected in the United States, Italy and Spain.

In germline, CDR1 is MNHEY, CDR2 SVGAGI. The V and J ends lost 0 bases and 9 bases respectively, with 18 bases between them. The CDR3 sequence is 16 residues long. Original processing notes: Reference gene primer amplification yielded estimated nucleated cell counts. Method: immunoSEQ multiplex PCR; TCRdb's copy keeps in-frame clones and lacks some. The DNA was the basis for D and trimming; V, J and clone size are from that table. The sample consists of some 330,000 clones, 75% to 90% of them appearing once. The sequenced material came from PBMCs or T cells enriched from blood (not recorded which). The chain links TRBV6-5 to TRBJ2-4; TRBD2 might be the D (5 bases). This clonotype originated in a man younger than 45 who had recovered from COVID-19. CDR3 sequence: CASSYSRKRTKTIQYF. The CDR3 DNA is TGTGCCAGCAGTTACTCGCGAAAGCGGACCAAGACCATTCAGTACTTC.